The present T cell receptor (beta chain) was sequenced within a study of cytomegalovirus exposure and HLA in healthy donors. As for the study in general: Of the donors genotyped, several hundred in all, 65% to 90% fell in the Caucasian-associated ancestry cluster. Overall study findings and caveats: A classifier reportedly called cytomegalovirus status with high sensitivity and specificity. Later analysis identified a missense DCLRE1C variant that was linked to TCR beta V- and J-gene trimming. Presence/absence analyses rested on an assumption that sequencing depth was roughly uniform across donors.

The PCR had 60 Vbeta and 13 Jbeta primers. Clones were sequenced by immunoSEQ multiplex PCR, and TCRdb holds only the in-frame ones, with some missing. The repertoire consists of fewer than 150,000 clones, with over 70% occurring once and the leading ten covering 3.1%. For this clone: The antigen remains undetermined.

Germline V gene sequence: CDR1 LNHNV, CDR2 YYDKDF (reference sequence). V gave up 0 bases and J gave up 2 bases; unmatched junction bases: 2. CDR3 length: 15 residues. The sequence derives from a young man in good health and CMV-seronegative. The V gene is TRBV15, the J gene TRBJ2-7, with 9 bases lining up with TRBD1. Input material: PBMCs. CDR3 sequence reads: CATSRDRQGAYEQYF. CDR3 in DNA: TGTGCCACCAGCAGAGATCGACAGGGGGCCTACGAGCAGTACTTC.